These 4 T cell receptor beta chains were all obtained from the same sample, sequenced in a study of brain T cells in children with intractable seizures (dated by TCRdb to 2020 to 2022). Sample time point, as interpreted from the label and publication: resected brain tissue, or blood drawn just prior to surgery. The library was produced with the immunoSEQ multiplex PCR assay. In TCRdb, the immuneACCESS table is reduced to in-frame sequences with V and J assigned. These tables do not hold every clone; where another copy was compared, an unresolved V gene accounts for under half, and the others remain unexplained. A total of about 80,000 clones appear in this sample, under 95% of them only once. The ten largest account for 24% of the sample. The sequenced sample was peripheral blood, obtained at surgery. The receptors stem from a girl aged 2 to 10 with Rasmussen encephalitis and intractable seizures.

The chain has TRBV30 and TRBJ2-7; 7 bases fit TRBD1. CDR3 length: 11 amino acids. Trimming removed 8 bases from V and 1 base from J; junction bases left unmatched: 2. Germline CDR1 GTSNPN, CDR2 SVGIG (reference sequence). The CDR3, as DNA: TGTGCCGGACAGGTTTCCTACGAGCAGTACTTC. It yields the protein CAGQVSYEQYF. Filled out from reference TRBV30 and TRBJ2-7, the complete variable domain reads SQTIHQWPATLVQPVGSPLSLECTVEGTSNPNLYWYRQAAGRGLQLLFYSVGIGQISSEVPQNLSASRPQDRQFILSSKKLLLSDSGFYLCAGQVSYEQYFGPGTRLTVT.

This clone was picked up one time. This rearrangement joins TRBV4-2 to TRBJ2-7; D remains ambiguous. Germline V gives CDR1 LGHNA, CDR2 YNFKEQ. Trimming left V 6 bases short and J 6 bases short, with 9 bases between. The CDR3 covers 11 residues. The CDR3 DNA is TGTGCCAGCAGTAAGGAACGCGAGCAGTACTTC. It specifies CASSKEREQYF.

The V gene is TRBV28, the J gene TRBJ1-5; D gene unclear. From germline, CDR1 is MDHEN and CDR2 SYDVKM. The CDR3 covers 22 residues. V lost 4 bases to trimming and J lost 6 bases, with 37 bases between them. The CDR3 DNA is TGTGCCAGCAGTTCGCCGTGGGTCGGAGCGCAGGCAGGCTTTGGGTATAGTCAGCCCCAGCATTTT. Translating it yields CASSSPWVGAQAGFGYSQPQHF.

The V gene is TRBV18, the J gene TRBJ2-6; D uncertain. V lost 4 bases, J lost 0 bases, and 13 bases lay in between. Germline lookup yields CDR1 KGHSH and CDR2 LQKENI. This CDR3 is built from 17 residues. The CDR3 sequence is CASSLQLGGSGANVLTF. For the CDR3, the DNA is TGTGCCAGCTCACTACAATTAGGTGGCTCTGGGGCCAACGTCCTGACTTTC. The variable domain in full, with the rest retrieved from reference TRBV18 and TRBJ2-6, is NAGVMQNPRHLVRRRGQEARLRCSPMKGHSHVYWYRQLPEEGLKFMVYLQKENIIDESGMPKERFSAEFPKEGPSILRIQQVVRGDSAAYFCASSLQLGGSGANVLTFGAGSRLTVL.